This note documents a single T cell receptor (beta chain) sequence. Per the authors' pipeline: Reference gene primers were amplified, and this amplification served to estimate nucleated cell counts. The method was immunoSEQ multiplex PCR; TCRdb's version includes in-frame clones alone and lacks a portion of them. Clonal size and the V and J genes are those of that table, whereas D and trimming came from the DNA. The repertoire includes around 300,000 clones, about nine tenths of them detected once, and 2.2% sits in the top ten. This sample is part of a study of blood T cell repertoires in COVID-19. The CDR3 is 15 amino acids. Germline V gene sequence: CDR1 MGHRA, CDR2 YSYEKL. Trimming took 0 bases from V and 7 from J; bases not matched to a gene: 7.

This chain links TRBV4-1 with TRBJ2-5; the match to TRBD2 covers 8 bases. The origin of this receptor is a man between 45 and 60 years old with acute or convalescent COVID-19. The sequencing input was peripheral blood. DNA for the CDR3: TGCGCCAGCAGCCAAGATCCGACTAGCGTGGGGACCCAGTACTTC. It encodes CASSQDPTSVGTQYF.